The rows below give T cell receptor beta chains drawn from one sample of a study of blood T cell repertoires in COVID-19. Only in-frame clones appear in the TCRdb table, and some are missing; sequencing was by immunoSEQ multiplex PCR. The sample records some 21,000 clones, approximately 86% being singletons. Sequences were obtained from peripheral blood. The source is a human donor with acute or convalescent COVID-19. The donor label of this sample is uncertain. CDR3s include the opening cysteine and the closing phenylalanine or tryptophan. Not all rows give a size; the values are once, few, many and, for expanded clones, a class.

TRBV11-3 | once | CASSSDRDTDTQYF
TRBV5-1 | - | CASSLQGDVGSSGRAFDEQYF
TRBV6-5 | - | CASQLTSGNTIYF
TRBV14 | - | CASSSTGGAYNEQFF
TRBV7-9 | once | CASSATGYGYTF
TRBV10-3 | - | CAISMRGGKNGEQFF
TRBV2 | - | CASRDQGRVAYEQYF
TRBV6-5 | - | CASSRVAGEGNEQFF
TRBV7-8 | - | CASSSRSGGKNIQYF
TRBV6-5 | once | CASSYDRVEGYTF
TRBV6-6 | - | CASSTSETYEQYF
TRBV6-2/TRBV6-3 | - | CASSSVHPGQGNTEAFF
TRBV6-1 | - | CASSEDMVRSNQPQHF
TRBV2 | few | CASSELRFSYNSPLHF
TRBV27 | - | CASRDRQGATEAFF